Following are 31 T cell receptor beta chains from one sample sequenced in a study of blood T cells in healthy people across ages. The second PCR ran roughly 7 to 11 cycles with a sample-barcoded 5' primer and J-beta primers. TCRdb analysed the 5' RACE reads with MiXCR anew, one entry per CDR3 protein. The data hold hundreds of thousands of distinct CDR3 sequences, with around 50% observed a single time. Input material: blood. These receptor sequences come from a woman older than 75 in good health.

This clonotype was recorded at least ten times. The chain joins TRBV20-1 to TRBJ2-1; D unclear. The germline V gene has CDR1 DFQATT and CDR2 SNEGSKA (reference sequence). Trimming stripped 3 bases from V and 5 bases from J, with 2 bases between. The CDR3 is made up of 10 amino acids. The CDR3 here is CSASDNEQFF. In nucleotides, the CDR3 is TGCAGTGCTAGCGACAATGAGCAGTTCTTC.

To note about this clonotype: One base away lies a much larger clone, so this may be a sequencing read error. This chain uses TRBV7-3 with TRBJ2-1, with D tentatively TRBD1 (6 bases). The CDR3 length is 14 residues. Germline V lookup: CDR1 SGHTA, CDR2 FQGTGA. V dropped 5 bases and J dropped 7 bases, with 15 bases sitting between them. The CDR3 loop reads CASSVQGMLNEQFF. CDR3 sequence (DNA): TGTGCCAGCAGCGTCCAGGGGATGTTGAATGAGCAGTTCTTC.

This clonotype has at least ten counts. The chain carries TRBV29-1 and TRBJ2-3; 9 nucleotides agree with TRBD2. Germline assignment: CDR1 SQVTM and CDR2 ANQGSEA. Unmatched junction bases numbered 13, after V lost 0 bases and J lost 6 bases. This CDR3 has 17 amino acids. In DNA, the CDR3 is TGCAGCGTTGAAGATGGGAGGGCTAGCGGGAACTATGATACGCAGTATTTT. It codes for CSVEDGRASGNYDTQYF.

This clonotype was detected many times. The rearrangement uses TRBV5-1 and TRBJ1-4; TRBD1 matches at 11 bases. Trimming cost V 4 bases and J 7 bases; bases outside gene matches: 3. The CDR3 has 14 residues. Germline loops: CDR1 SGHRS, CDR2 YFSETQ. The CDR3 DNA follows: TGCGCCAGCAGCCAGGGACAGGGGGGTGAAAAACTGTTTTTT. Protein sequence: CASSQGQGGEKLFF. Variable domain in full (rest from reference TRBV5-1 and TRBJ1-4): KAGVTQTPRYLIKTRGQQVTLSCSPISGHRSVSWYQQTPGQGLQFLFEYFSETQRNKGNFPGRFSGRQFSNSRSEMNVSTLELGDSALYLCASSQGQGGEKLFFGSGTQLSVL.

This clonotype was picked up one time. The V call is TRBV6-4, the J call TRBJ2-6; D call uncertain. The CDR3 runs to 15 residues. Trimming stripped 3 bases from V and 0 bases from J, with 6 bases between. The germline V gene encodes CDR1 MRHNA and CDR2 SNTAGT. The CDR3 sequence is CASSEMSSGANVLTF. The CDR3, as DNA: TGTGCCAGCAGTGAAATGAGCTCTGGGGCCAACGTCCTGACTTTC.

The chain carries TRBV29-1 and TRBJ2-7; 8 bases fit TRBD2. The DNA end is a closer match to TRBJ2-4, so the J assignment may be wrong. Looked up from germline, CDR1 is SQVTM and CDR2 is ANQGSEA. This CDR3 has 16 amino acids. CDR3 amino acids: CSVVGRNRGGENIQYF. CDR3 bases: TGCAGCGTTGTGGGCCGGAACCGGGGGGGTGAAAACATTCAGTACTTC.

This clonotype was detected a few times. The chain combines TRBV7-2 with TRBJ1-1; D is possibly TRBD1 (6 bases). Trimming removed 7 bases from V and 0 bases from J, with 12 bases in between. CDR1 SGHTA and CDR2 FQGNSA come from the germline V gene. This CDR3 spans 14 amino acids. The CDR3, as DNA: TGTGCCAGCACTCGAGGACAGATGAACACTGAAGCTTTCTTT. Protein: CASTRGQMNTEAFF.

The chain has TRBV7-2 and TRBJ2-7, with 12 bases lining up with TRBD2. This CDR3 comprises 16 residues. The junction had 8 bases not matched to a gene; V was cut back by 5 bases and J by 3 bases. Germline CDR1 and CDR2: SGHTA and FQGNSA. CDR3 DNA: TGTGCCAGCAGCCCACCGGGACTAGCGGGCAGCTACGAGCAGTACTTC. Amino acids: CASSPPGLAGSYEQYF.

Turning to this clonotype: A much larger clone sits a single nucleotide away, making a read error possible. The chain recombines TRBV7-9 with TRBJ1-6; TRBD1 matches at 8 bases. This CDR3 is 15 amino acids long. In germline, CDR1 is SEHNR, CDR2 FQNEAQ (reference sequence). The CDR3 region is CAGSPGQVYNSPLHF. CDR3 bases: TGTGCCGGCAGCCCGGGACAGGTCTATAATTCACCCCTCCACTTT.

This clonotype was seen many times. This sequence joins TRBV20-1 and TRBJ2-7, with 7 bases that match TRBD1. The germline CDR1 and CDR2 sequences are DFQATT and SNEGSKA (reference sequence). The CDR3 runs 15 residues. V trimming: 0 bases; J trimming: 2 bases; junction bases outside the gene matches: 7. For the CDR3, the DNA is TGCAGTGCTAGAGATTCGCGACAGGGTCCCTACGAGCAGTACTTC. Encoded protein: CSARDSRQGPYEQYF.

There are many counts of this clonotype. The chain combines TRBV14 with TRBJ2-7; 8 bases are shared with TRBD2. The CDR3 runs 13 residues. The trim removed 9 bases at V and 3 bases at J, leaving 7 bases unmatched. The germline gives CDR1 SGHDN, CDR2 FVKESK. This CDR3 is CASHGTRGYEQYF. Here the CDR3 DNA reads TGTGCCAGTCACGGGACTAGAGGCTACGAGCAGTACTTC.

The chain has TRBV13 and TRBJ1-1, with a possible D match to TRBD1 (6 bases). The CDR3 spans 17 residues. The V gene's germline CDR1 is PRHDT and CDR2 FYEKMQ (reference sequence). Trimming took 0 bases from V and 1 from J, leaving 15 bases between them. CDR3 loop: CASSLGTGDKQNTEAFF. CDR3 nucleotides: TGTGCCAGCAGCTTAGGCACGGGGGACAAACAGAACACTGAAGCTTTCTTT.

DNA for the CDR3: TGTGCCAGCAGTGAAGGGGCGGGAGGCCAAGAGACCCAGTACTTC. Translated, it gives CASSEGAGGQETQYF. The gene calls are TRBV2 and TRBJ2-5; 8 bases agree with TRBD2. The CDR3 totals 15 residues. The V and J ends lost 1 base and 1 base, in that order; junction bases with no gene match: 2. Germline-derived CDR1 and CDR2 are SNHLY and FYNNEI.

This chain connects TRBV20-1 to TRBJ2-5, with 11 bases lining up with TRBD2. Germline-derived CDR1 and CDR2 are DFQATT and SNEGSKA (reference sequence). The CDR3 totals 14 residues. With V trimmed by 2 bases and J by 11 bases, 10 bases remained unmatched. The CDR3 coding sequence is TGCAGTGCTAGAATAGCGGGAGGGATCAATGAGCAGTACTTC. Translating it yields CSARIAGGINEQYF.

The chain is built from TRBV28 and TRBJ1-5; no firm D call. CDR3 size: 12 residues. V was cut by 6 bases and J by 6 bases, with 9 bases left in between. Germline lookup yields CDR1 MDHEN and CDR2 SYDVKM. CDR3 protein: CASSLASQPQHF. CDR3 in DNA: TGTGCCAGCAGCCTAGCCTCTCAGCCCCAGCATTTT.

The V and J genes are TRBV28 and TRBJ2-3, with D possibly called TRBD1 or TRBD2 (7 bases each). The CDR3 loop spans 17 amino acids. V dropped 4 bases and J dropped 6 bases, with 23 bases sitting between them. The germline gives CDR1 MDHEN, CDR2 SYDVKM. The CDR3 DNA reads TGTGCCAGCAGTTCGCCAGGGGGTAGGGGACTATTCGATACGCAGTATTTT. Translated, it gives CASSSPGGRGLFDTQYF.

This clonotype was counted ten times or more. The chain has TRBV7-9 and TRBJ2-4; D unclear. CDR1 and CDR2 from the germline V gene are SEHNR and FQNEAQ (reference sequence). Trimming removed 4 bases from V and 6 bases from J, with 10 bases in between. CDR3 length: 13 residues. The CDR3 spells CASSWEERNIQYF. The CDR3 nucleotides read TGTGCCAGCAGCTGGGAAGAAAGAAACATTCAGTACTTC.

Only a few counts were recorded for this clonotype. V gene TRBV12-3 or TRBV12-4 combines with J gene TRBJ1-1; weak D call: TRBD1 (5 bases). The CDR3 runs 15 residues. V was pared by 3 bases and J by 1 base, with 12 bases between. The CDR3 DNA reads TGTGCCAGCAGTTTCGCGGGACTCAGGAACACTGAAGCTTTCTTT. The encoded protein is CASSFAGLRNTEAFF.

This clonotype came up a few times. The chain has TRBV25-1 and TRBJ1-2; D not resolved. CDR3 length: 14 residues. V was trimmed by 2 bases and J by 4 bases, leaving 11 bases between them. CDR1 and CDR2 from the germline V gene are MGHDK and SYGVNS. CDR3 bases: TGTGCCAGCAGTGAAGACGGGAGTGGCTATGGCTACACCTTC. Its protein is CASSEDGSGYGYTF.

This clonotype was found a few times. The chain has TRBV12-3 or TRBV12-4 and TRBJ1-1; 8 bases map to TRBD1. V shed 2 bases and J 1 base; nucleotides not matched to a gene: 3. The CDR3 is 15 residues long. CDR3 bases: TGTGCCAGCAGTTTACAGGGGGCCGGGAACACTGAAGCTTTCTTT. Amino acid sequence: CASSLQGAGNTEAFF.

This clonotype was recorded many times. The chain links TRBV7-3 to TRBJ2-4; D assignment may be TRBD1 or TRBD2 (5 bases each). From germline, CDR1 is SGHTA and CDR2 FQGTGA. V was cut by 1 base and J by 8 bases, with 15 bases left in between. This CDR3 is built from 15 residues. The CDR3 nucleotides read TGTGCCAGCAGCTTAAAAGGGCCCCGAGGGGACATTCAGTACTTC. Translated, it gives CASSLKGPRGDIQYF.

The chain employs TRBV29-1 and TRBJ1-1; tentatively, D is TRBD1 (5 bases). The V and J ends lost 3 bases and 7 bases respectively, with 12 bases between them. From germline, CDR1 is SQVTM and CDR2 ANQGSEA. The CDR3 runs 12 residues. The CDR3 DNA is TGCAGCGTTGACAGGGTCGGGGTTGAAGCTTTCTTT. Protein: CSVDRVGVEAFF.

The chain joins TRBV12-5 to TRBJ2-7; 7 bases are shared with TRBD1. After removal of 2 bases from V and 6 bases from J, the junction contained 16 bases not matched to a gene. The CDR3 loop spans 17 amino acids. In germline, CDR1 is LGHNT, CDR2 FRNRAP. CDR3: CASGLRTAGTDACEQYF. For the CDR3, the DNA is TGTGCTAGTGGTTTGAGAACGGCCGGGACAGACGCCTGCGAGCAGTACTTC.

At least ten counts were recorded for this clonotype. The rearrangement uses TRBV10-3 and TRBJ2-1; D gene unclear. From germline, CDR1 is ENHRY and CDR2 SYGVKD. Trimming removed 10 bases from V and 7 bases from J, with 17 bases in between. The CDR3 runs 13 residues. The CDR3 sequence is CATLSAGVNEQFF. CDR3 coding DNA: TGTGCCACCCTCTCGGCTGGGGTGAATGAGCAGTTCTTC.

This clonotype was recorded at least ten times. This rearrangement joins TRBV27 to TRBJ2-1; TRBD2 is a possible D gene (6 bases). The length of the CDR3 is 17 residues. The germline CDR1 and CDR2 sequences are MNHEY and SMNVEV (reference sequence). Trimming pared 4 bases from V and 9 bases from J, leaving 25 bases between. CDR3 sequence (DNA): TGTGCCAGCAGTTACTCTCAAACTAGGAGGGCTAGGGGTGAGCAGTTCTTC. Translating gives CASSYSQTRRARGEQFF.

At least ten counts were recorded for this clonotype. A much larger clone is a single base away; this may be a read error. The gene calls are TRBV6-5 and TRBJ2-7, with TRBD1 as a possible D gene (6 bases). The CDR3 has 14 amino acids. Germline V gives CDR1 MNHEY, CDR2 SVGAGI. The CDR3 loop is CASSDSRGSYEQYF. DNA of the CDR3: TGTGCCAGCAGTGACTCTAGGGGGTCCTACGAGCAGTACTTC.

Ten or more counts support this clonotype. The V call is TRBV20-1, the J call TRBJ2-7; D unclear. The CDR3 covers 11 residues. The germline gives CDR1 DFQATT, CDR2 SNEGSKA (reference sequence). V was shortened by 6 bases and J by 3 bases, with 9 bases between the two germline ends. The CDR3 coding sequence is TGCAGTGCGGCGGTCCTCTACGAGCAGTACTTC. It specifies CSAAVLYEQYF.

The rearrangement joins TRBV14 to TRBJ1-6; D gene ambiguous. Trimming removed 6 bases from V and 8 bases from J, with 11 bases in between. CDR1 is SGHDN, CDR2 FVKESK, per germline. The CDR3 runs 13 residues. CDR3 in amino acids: CASSARADSPLHF. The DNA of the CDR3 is TGTGCCAGCAGTGCGAGGGCGGATTCACCCCTCCACTTT.

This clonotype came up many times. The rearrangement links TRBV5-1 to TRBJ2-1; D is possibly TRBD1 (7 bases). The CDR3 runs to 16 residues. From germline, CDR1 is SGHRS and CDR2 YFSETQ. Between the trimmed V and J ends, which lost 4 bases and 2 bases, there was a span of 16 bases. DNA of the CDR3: TGCGCCAGCAGCAGTTTTGGCGGGACAGCCTACAATGAGCAGTTCTTC. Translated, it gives CASSSFGGTAYNEQFF. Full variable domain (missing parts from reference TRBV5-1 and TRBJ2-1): KAGVTQTPRYLIKTRGQQVTLSCSPISGHRSVSWYQQTPGQGLQFLFEYFSETQRNKGNFPGRFSGRQFSNSRSEMNVSTLELGDSALYLCASSSFGGTAYNEQFFGPGTRLTVL.

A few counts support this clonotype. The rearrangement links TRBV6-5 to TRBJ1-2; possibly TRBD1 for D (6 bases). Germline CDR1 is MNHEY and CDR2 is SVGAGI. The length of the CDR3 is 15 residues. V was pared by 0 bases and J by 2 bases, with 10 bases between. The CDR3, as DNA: TGTGCCAGCAGTTACTCGAACAGGGCGAACTATGGCTACACCTTC. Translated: CASSYSNRANYGYTF.

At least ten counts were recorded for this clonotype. CDR3 DNA: TGTGCCATCAGCCTGACAGGCCAAGAGACCCAGTACTTC. This sequence encodes CAISLTGQETQYF. The J gene is TRBJ2-5, the V gene TRBV10-3; the D gene is possibly TRBD1 (6 bases). Trimming removed 6 bases from V and 1 base from J, with 9 bases in between. CDR1 is ENHRY, CDR2 SYGVKD, per germline. This CDR3 has 13 amino acids.